These 8 T cell receptor beta chains share one sample of origin, sequenced in a study of cytomegalovirus exposure and HLA in healthy donors. The PCR was carried out with 60 Vbeta primers and 13 Jbeta primers. Data came from immunoSEQ multiplex PCR; TCRdb stores just in-frame clones and leaves some out. The sample gives nearly 110,000 clones, over 80% of which show up once; 2% to 3% is in the top ten. The source material was PBMCs. These TCRs come from a young man in good health and CMV-seropositive.

The rearrangement uses TRBV28 and TRBJ2-1; 8 bases fit TRBD1. V trimming: 3 bases; J trimming: 2 bases; junction bases outside the gene matches: 6. The CDR3 consists of 16 residues. Germline CDR1 is MDHEN and CDR2 is SYDVKM. The CDR3, as DNA: TGTGCCAGCAGTTTTGGTGACAGGGGTACCTACAATGAGCAGTTCTTC. Protein: CASSFGDRGTYNEQFF.

The V gene is TRBV23-1, the J gene TRBJ2-7; TRBD2 is a possible D gene (7 bases). TRBV23-1 is noted as an ORF with a role that remains uncertain. The CDR3 totals 16 residues. With 0 bases removed from V and 0 bases from J, the gap between germline ends came to 12 bases. CDR3 bases: TGCGCCAGCAGTCAATCAGGGGGGGCGAGCTCCTACGAGCAGTACTTC. Translating it yields CASSQSGGASSYEQYF.

V usage is TRBV23-1 and J usage is TRBJ2-7; the match to TRBD1 covers 9 bases. TRBV23-1 is noted as an ORF with a role that remains uncertain. This CDR3 comprises 17 residues. Trimming cost V 0 bases and J 4 bases; bases outside gene matches: 10. The CDR3 loop reads CASSQSWGQGPLYEQYF. Written as DNA, the CDR3 is TGCGCCAGCAGTCAATCATGGGGACAGGGACCTTTGTACGAGCAGTACTTC.

The rearrangement joins TRBV6-4 to TRBJ1-1; no definite D call. Germline CDR1 MRHNA, CDR2 SNTAGT. The length of the CDR3 is 13 residues. Between the trimmed V and J ends, which lost 5 bases and 3 bases, there was a span of 10 bases. CDR3 sequence reads: CASSRGIDTEAFF. The CDR3 coding sequence is TGTGCCAGCAGTCGAGGGATCGACACTGAAGCTTTCTTT.

The chain links TRBV7-8 to TRBJ2-1; D unclear. Between the trimmed V and J ends, which lost 5 bases and 0 bases, there was a span of 11 bases. CDR1 and CDR2 from the germline V gene are SGHVS and FQNEAQ. CDR3 size: 15 residues. The CDR3 protein is CASSLSPSSYNEQFF. As DNA, the CDR3 is TGTGCCAGCAGCCTAAGCCCGAGCTCCTACAATGAGCAGTTCTTC.

This chain joins TRBV6-6 and TRBJ1-6; the D gene is possibly TRBD1 (5 bases). The CDR3 loop spans 13 amino acids. CDR1 is MNHNY and CDR2 is SVGAGI in the germline V gene (reference sequence). V was clipped by 1 base and J by 8 bases, with 6 bases between them. In nucleotides, the CDR3 is TGTGCCAGCAGTTACTTAGGGGATTCACCCCTCCACTTT. Translated, it gives CASSYLGDSPLHF.

The V and J genes are TRBV7-2 and TRBJ2-1; TRBD1 might be the D (6 bases). The CDR3 is 13 amino acids. Between the trimmed V and J ends, which lost 3 bases and 8 bases, there was a span of 11 bases. CDR1 SGHTA and CDR2 FQGNSA come from the germline V gene. The CDR3 reads CASSFRGTDEQFF. The CDR3 coding sequence is TGTGCCAGCAGCTTCAGGGGTACGGATGAGCAGTTCTTC. Supplemented by reference TRBV7-2 and TRBJ2-1, the full variable domain reads GAGVSQSPSNKVTEKGKDVELRCDPISGHTALYWYRQSLGQGLEFLIYFQGNSAPDKSGLPSDRFSAERTGGSVSTLTIQRTQQEDSAVYLCASSFRGTDEQFFGPGTRLTVL.

This rearrangement joins TRBV2 to TRBJ2-5, with a weak D call TRBD2 (7 bases). Germline V gene lookup returns CDR1 SNHLY and CDR2 FYNNEI. The V and J ends lost 10 bases and 5 bases respectively, with 20 bases between them. The CDR3 consists of 14 residues. CDR3: CATNSRGAGETQYF. Here the CDR3 DNA reads TGTGCCACCAACTCCCGGGGGGCCGGGGAGACCCAGTACTTC.